Presented here are 24 T cell receptor beta chains from one specimen sequenced in a study of blood T cell repertoires in COVID-19. Assay used: immunoSEQ multiplex PCR; TCRdb lists only in-frame clones, some missing. The profile shows roughly 400,000 clones, roughly 86% of them singletons. Sequenced input: PBMCs or T cells enriched from blood (not recorded which). The receptors were gathered from a woman between 40 and 55 years old with acute COVID-19.

The CDR3 is CASSPNAGYGYTF. The CDR3 coding sequence is TGTGCCAGCAGCCCTAACGCGGGCTATGGCTACACCTTC. The gene calls are TRBV7-2 and TRBJ1-2; D gene ambiguous. Trimming shortened V by 5 bases and J by 4 bases, and 11 bases separated the two germline ends. The CDR3 covers 13 residues. The germline CDR1 and CDR2 sequences are SGHTA and FQGNSA. Together with reference TRBV7-2 and TRBJ1-2, the CDR3 gives the full variable domain: GAGVSQSPSNKVTEKGKDVELRCDPISGHTALYWYRQSLGQGLEFLIYFQGNSAPDKSGLPSDRFSAERTGGSVSTLTIQRTQQEDSAVYLCASSPNAGYGYTFGSGTRLTVV.

The chain is built from TRBV30 and TRBJ1-2; D remains ambiguous. The CDR3 has 14 amino acids. In germline, CDR1 is GTSNPN, CDR2 SVGIG (reference sequence). The V and J ends lost 4 bases and 3 bases respectively, with 15 bases between them. The CDR3 nucleotides read TGTGCCTGGAAGAGGGATTCAGCATACTATGGCTACACCTTC. Protein product: CAWKRDSAYYGYTF.

Details on this clone: Other nucleotide sequences in the sample specify the same CDR3. V is TRBV5-1 and J is TRBJ2-5, with D maybe TRBD1 (6 bases). V shed 0 bases and J shed 4 bases, with 10 bases lying between them. In germline, CDR1 is SGHRS, CDR2 YFSETQ. CDR3 length equals 14 residues. CDR3 in amino acids: CASSLGQAGETQYF. The CDR3 DNA is TGCGCCAGCAGCTTGGGACAGGCTGGAGAGACCCAGTACTTC.

The J gene is TRBJ2-5, the V gene TRBV30, with 7 bases identical to TRBD2. Germline CDR1 GTSNPN, CDR2 SVGIG (reference sequence). The ends lost 0 bases at V and 4 bases at J; junction bases unmatched: 11. The CDR3 runs to 16 residues. CDR3 sequence (DNA): TGTGCCTGGAGTGTACTAAGCGGGGCCGGTTTAGAGACCCAGTACTTC. Amino acid sequence: CAWSVLSGAGLETQYF.

This chain links TRBV5-4 with TRBJ1-1; D unclear. Per the germline V gene, CDR1 is SGHNT and CDR2 is YYREEE (reference sequence). Trimming removed 0 bases from V and 5 bases from J, with 11 bases in between. The CDR3 length is 14 residues. The CDR3 is CASSLGQDRTEAFF. CDR3 coding DNA: TGTGCCAGCAGCTTGGGCCAAGATCGGACTGAAGCTTTCTTT.

This clone was seen just once. The chain joins TRBV9 to TRBJ2-1; weak D call: TRBD2 (5 bases). Germline assignment: CDR1 SGDLS and CDR2 YYNGEE. This CDR3 contains 15 residues. Trimming removed 0 bases at V and 7 bases at J, with 14 bases between. The CDR3 sequence: CASSVVGLGGNEQFF. The CDR3 coding sequence is TGTGCCAGCAGCGTAGTCGGACTTGGCGGGAATGAGCAGTTCTTC.

The rearrangement joins TRBV24-1 to TRBJ2-1; 9 bases are shared with TRBD1. J lost 7 bases, V lost 6 bases, and 9 bases had no gene match. CDR1 and CDR2 from the germline V gene are KGHDR and SFDVKD. The length of the CDR3 is 15 residues. The CDR3 sequence is CATSWEPGQGNEQFF. The CDR3 region has the DNA TGTGCCACCAGTTGGGAGCCGGGACAGGGTAATGAGCAGTTCTTC.

The chain links TRBV19 to TRBJ1-1; 7 bases map to TRBD1. This CDR3 is 17 amino acids long. With V trimmed by 0 bases and J by 0 bases, 7 bases remained unmatched. Germline values: CDR1 LNHDA, CDR2 SQIVND (reference sequence). CDR3 DNA: TGTGCCAGTAGTATAGATCTGAGAGGGGGCTTGAACACTGAAGCTTTCTTT. Protein product: CASSIDLRGGLNTEAFF.

This clone was observed a single time. The J gene is TRBJ1-1, the V gene TRBV5-4, with 9 bases matching TRBD1. The germline V gene encodes CDR1 SGHNT and CDR2 YYREEE (reference sequence). Losses at the gene ends were 4 bases for V and 1 base for J; bases not matched to a gene: 2. This CDR3 region has 14 residues. CDR3 DNA: TGTGCCAGCAGCCCGACAGGGGGGAACACTGAAGCTTTCTTT. Encoded protein: CASSPTGGNTEAFF.

The chain carries TRBV6-5 and TRBJ2-2; D is possibly TRBD2 (6 bases). V lost 11 bases and J lost 4, with 11 bases in between. Germline values: CDR1 MNHEY, CDR2 SVGAGI. The CDR3 is made up of 12 amino acids. For the CDR3, the DNA is TGTGCCTATTCCGGGGGCACCGGGGAGCTGTTTTTT. The encoded protein is CAYSGGTGELFF.

The chain has TRBV5-1 and TRBJ1-1; 8 nucleotides agree with TRBD1. This CDR3 spans 15 amino acids. Germline V gene sequence: CDR1 SGHRS, CDR2 YFSETQ. V was pared by 5 bases and J by 8 bases, with 14 bases of the junction left unmatched. Here the CDR3 DNA reads TGCGCCAGCAGGCGTAAGACAGGGGATTCGTTAGAAGCTTTCTTT. Its protein product is CASRRKTGDSLEAFF.

The chain links TRBV3-1 (or the pseudogene TRBV3-2) to TRBJ2-3, with D unresolved. V was clipped by 1 base and J by 2 bases, with 10 bases between them. This CDR3 is built from 15 residues. Germline CDR1 LGHDT, CDR2 YNNKEL (reference sequence). The chain's CDR3 is CASSQVVSSTDTQYF. The CDR3 region has the DNA TGTGCCAGCAGCCAAGTTGTTTCTTCCACAGATACGCAGTATTTT.

The gene calls are TRBV20-1 and TRBJ2-3; the match to TRBD2 covers 9 bases. Germline V gene lookup returns CDR1 DFQATT and CDR2 SNEGSKA (reference sequence). V lost 3 bases and J lost 2; bases outside the gene matches: 9. This CDR3 has 16 residues. The CDR3 loop reads CSASYPSSGTTDTQYF. The CDR3 DNA is TGCAGTGCTAGTTACCCCTCTAGCGGGACCACAGATACGCAGTATTTT.

This chain joins TRBV29-1 and TRBJ2-3; the match to TRBD2 covers 7 bases. Germline CDR1 reads SQVTM; CDR2 reads ANQGSEA. This CDR3 region has 15 residues. The V segment lost 4 bases and the J segment 2 bases; nucleotides outside the gene matches: 9. DNA of the CDR3: TGCAGCGTTGCGGGGGGACTCCGAACCACAGATACGCAGTATTTT. Protein product: CSVAGGLRTTDTQYF.

The CDR3 region is CASIGRGAGRGYTF. Written as DNA, the CDR3 is TGTGCCAGCATTGGCAGGGGGGCCGGACGAGGCTACACCTTC. This chain links TRBV7-9 with TRBJ1-2; 7 bases agree with TRBD1. Germline values: CDR1 SEHNR, CDR2 FQNEAQ (reference sequence). The CDR3 runs to 14 residues. V lost 7 bases, J lost 8 bases, and 13 bases stayed unmatched.

J is TRBJ2-2 and V is TRBV5-6; TRBD1 agrees at 9 bases. Unmatched junction bases numbered 2, after V lost 4 bases and J lost 1 base. Germline-derived CDR1 and CDR2 are SGHDT and YYEEEE. The CDR3 is 15 residues long. As DNA, the CDR3 is TGTGCCAGCAGCGCGGGACAGGGGAACACCGGGGAGCTGTTTTTT. This codes for CASSAGQGNTGELFF.

The chain links TRBV6-6 to TRBJ2-7; D is undetermined. The CDR3 spans 14 residues. V shed 5 bases and J shed 0 bases, with 11 bases lying between them. CDR1 and CDR2 (germline): MNHNY, SVGAGI (reference sequence). The DNA of the CDR3 is TGTGCCAGCAGTCCCAACGACAACTCCTACGAGCAGTACTTC. It translates to CASSPNDNSYEQYF.

This chain connects TRBV7-8 to TRBJ2-7, with D possibly being TRBD1 (6 bases). The CDR3 sequence is 16 residues long. V gave up 4 bases and J gave up 2 bases, with 18 bases separating them. The V gene's germline CDR1 is SGHVS and CDR2 FQNEAQ. The CDR3 sequence: CASSSRDRSRPYEQYF. Here the CDR3 DNA reads TGTGCCAGCAGCTCAAGAGACAGGAGCAGACCCTACGAGCAGTACTTC.

V is TRBV19 and J is TRBJ1-2, with TRBD1 as a possible D gene (6 bases). The CDR3 has 13 residues. Germline CDR1 and CDR2: LNHDA and SQIVND (reference sequence). V dropped 10 bases and J dropped 0 bases, with 12 bases sitting between them. CDR3: CATLDRSNYGYTF. DNA of the CDR3: TGTGCCACCCTTGACAGGTCTAACTATGGCTACACCTTC.

The rearrangement links TRBV25-1 to TRBJ2-7; weak D call: TRBD1 (6 bases). V shed 3 bases and J shed 4 bases, with 22 bases lying between them. The germline V gene encodes CDR1 MGHDK and CDR2 SYGVNS. CDR3 size: 17 residues. The CDR3 here is CASSDTGTSWGRYEQYF. The CDR3 DNA follows: TGTGCCAGCAGTGATACGGGGACATCGTGGGGTCGTTACGAGCAGTACTTC.

This rearrangement joins TRBV10-3 to TRBJ1-1; 8 nucleotides line up with TRBD1. The germline V gene encodes CDR1 ENHRY and CDR2 SYGVKD. Trimming at V came to 4 bases and at J to 5 bases, leaving 9 bases not matched to a gene. The CDR3 loop spans 15 amino acids. The CDR3 DNA sequence: TGTGCCATCAGTGCGCAGCCAGGGGGCCTGACTGAAGCTTTCTTT. This gives the protein CAISAQPGGLTEAFF.

The DNA of the CDR3 is TGTGCCAGTAGTATGGGGGGTGGTGGCTACACCTTC. Protein sequence: CASSMGGGGYTF. The chain has TRBV19 and TRBJ1-2; a weak D match, TRBD1 (5 bases). Trimming removed 3 bases from V and 7 bases from J, with 9 bases in between. This CDR3 contains 12 residues. Germline V gene sequence: CDR1 LNHDA, CDR2 SQIVND (reference sequence).

This rearrangement joins TRBV30 to TRBJ2-3; 10 nucleotides line up with TRBD2. V shed 0 bases, J shed 6 bases, and the junction held 6 bases outside the gene matches. Germline loops: CDR1 GTSNPN, CDR2 SVGIG (reference sequence). The CDR3 extends over 15 amino acids. In DNA, the CDR3 is TGTGCCTGGAGTGTTGGAGCGGGGGGGCCTGATACGCAGTATTTT. It translates to CAWSVGAGGPDTQYF.

The J gene is TRBJ1-1, the V gene TRBV30; 8 nucleotides line up with TRBD1. CDR1 is GTSNPN, CDR2 SVGIG, per germline (reference sequence). The CDR3 length is 14 residues. V shed 3 bases and J 7 bases; nucleotides not matched to a gene: 10. The DNA of the CDR3 is TGTGCCTGGAGCGAGGACAGGGTAACGATTGAAGCTTTCTTT. The encoded protein is CAWSEDRVTIEAFF.